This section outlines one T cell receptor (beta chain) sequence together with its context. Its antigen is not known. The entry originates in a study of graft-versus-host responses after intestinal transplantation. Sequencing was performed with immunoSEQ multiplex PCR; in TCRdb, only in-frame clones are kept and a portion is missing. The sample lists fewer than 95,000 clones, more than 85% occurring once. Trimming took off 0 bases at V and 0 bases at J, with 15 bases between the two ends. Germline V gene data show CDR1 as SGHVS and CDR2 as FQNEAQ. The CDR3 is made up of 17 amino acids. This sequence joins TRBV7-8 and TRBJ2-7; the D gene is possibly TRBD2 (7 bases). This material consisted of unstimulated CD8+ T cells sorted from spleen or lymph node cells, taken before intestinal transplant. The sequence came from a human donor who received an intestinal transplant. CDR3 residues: CASSLALGGPGSYEQYF. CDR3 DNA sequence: TGTGCCAGCAGCTTAGCTCTCGGGGGGCCGGGCTCCTACGAGCAGTACTTC.